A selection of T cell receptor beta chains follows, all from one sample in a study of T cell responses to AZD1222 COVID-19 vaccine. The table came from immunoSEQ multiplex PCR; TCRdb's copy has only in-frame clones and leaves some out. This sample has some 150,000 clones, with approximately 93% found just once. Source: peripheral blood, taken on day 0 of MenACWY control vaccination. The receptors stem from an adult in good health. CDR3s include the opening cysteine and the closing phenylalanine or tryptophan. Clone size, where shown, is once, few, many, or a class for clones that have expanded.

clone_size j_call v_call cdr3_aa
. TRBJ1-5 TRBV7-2 CASSQGTGGAAQHF
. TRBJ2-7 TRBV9 CASSVDDTYEQYF
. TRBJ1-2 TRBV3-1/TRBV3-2 CASSQGAGTFGGITNSNYGYTF
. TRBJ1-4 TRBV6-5 CASSSRRDRGREKLFF
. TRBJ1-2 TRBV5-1 CASSPRWDNLGTNYGYTF
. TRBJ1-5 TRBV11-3 CASSSGGQPQHF
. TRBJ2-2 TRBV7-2 CASSLGPSGTGELFF
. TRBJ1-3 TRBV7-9 CASSARRDSTGNTIYF
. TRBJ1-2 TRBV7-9 CASSVAGTPYGYTF
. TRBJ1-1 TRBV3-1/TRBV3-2 CASSQETPGTEAFF
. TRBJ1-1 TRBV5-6 CASSVDWGTEAFF
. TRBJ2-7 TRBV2 CASSPGGSEQYF
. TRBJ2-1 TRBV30 CAWSRGNEQFF
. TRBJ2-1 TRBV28 CASSFLSGSDEQFF
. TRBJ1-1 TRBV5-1 CASSLGDSVMAEAFF
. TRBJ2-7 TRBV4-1 CASSQSSGSYEQYF
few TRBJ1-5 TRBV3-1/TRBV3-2 CASSLGSGASNQPQHF
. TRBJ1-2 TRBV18 CASSTSGGGGYTF
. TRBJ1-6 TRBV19 CASSIVGGNSPLHF
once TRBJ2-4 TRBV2 CASSPGEGNIQYF
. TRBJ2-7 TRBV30 CAWSWDRSYEQYF
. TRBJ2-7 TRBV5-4 CASSLGQGGYEQYF
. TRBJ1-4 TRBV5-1 CASSLASRNEKLFF
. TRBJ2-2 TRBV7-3 CASSLDPYGTSGTGELFF
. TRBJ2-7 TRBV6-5 CASSYGISGYEQYF
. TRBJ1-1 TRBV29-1 CSVVPSNTEAFF
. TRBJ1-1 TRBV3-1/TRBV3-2 CASSLRLGTEAFF
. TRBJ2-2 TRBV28 CASSLGMLRETGELFF
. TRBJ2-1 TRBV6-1 CASSVNVDPGLAGSNEQFF
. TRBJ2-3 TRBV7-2 CASSLRTGADTQYF
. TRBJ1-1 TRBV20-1 CSASLDSNTEAFF
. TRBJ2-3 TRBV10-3 CAISAGPSGSIADTQYF
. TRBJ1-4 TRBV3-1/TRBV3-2 CASSPRPYEKLFF
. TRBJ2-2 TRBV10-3 CAIRTSSGRTGELFF
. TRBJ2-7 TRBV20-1 CSASPTSYEQYF
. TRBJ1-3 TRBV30 CAWRFRTGSNTIYF
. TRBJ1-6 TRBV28 CASSLSGVGGWDSPLHF
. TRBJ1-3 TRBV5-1 CASSLGVLGGNTIYF
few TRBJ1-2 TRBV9 CASSRGRSYGYTF
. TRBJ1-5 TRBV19 CASSSRVAGQPQHF
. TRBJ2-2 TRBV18 CASSSGPNTGELFF
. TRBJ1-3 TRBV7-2 CASSLVHLTGDYGNTIYF
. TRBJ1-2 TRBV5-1 CASSPGQEYGYTF
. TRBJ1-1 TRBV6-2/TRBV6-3 CASSQGTPVLAEAFF
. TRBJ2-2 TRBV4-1 CASRMGGFGAGELFF
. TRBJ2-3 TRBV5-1 CASSPISRRYTDTQYF
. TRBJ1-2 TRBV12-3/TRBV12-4 CASTLTGNGYTF
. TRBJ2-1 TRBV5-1 CASSFPAGALSSYNEQFF
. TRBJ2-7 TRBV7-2 CASSSPPYEQYF